This T cell receptor (beta chain) was captured by sequencing in a study of blood T cell repertoires in COVID-19 (dated by TCRdb to 2018 to 2021). For the wider study: The collaborator samples originated in the United States, Italy and Spain and spanned the acute and convalescent phases of COVID-19. The repertoires were made available in a free public database intended to serve as a resource for research on the immune response to SARS-CoV-2. Samples came from the ongoing ImmuneRACE study (first 160 participants) plus 1,254 subjects from 6 global collaborators. Sample metadata almost always included a de-identified subject ID, COVID-19 status, age in years and sex. The prospective study material was composed of cDNA or gDNA derived from T cells, B-cell-depleted T cells, or PBMCs. Deeply sampled blood TCRbeta repertoires from subjects exposed to, actively infected with, or recovered from COVID-19 were included in the dataset. Where available, HLA class I and class II types were obtained from metadata supplied by the sample provider rather than from assay-based typing.

The cysteine opens and the phenylalanine closes a CDR3 of 15 amino acids. The retained sequence is limited to the CDR3, 45 bases, with the frame set at the first base. Trimming takes 2 bases off V and 5 bases off J; junction bases not matched to a gene: 5. From the germline V gene (reference sequence), CDR1 is SGHNT and CDR2 is YYREEE. Findings and caveats that apply to the study as a whole: Clinical and demographic metadata were provided uncurated, with the amount varying by source and participant.

Whole blood was collected in K2EDTA tubes by collaborating institutions according to the institutions' own protocols. For TCRbeta analysis, collaborators shipped samples as frozen whole blood, isolated PBMCs, or DNA extracted from either of those sample types. TCRbeta CDR3 regions were amplified from genomic DNA by means of the immunoSEQ Assay, a bias-controlled multiplex PCR. The paper's data handling went like this. Nucleated cell counts per sample were estimated from amplification of reference gene primers within the assay. To quantify the absolute abundance of each unique TCRbeta CDR3 rearrangement, sequence reads were collapsed and filtered. For each sample, productive Simpson clonality was calculated as the square root of Simpson's diversity index across productive rearrangements. TCRdb retrieved this table from immuneACCESS and kept in-frame rearrangements only. Not all clones are present; in checked studies, unresolved V genes account for under half, and no reason is known for the remainder. V and J calls and clone size come straight from that table; D and trimming were deduced from the DNA. The sample data list 120,000 to 150,000 clones, and 65% to 85% of these were observed just once. The ten largest clones represent 10% to 15% of the sample.

In regard to this clone: This receptor's antigen is unknown. Per-base quality was not reported, and no clone a single base away is much larger than it.

The sequence derives from a man between 60 and 70 years old with active or convalescent COVID-19. Sequenced sample: peripheral blood. Recombination linked TRBV5-4 to TRBJ1-1; a stretch of 11 junction bases matches TRBD1. The nucleotide sequence reads as follows: TGTGCCAGCAGCTTATCCGGGACAGGGGGGACTGAAGCTTTCTTT. This translates into CASSLSGTGGTEAFF. With all but the CDR3 taken from the reference TRBV5-4 and TRBJ1-1 genes, the full variable domain is: ETGVTQSPTHLIKTRGQQVTLRCSSQSGHNTVSWYQQALGQGPQFIFQYYREEENGRGNFPPRFSGLQFPNYSSELNVNALELDDSALYLCASSLSGTGGTEAFFGQGTRLTVV.